This TCR beta chain is from a study of cytomegalovirus exposure and HLA in healthy donors. PCR primers comprised 60 Vbeta and 13 Jbeta primers. Libraries were prepared by immunoSEQ multiplex PCR; TCRdb keeps only in-frame clonotypes and omits some of them. The data hold about 100,000 clones, with roughly 88% observed a single time. General observations from the study: In a later analysis, 17,000 or so TCR beta sequences were associated with HLA alleles at 0.05 false discovery rate. Generally TCR sequences proved uncommon, though certain public TCRs appeared in numerous donors.

As concerns this clone: The antigen remains unidentified.

This CDR3 has 13 residues. With 0 bases clipped from V and 9 bases from J, the junction kept 3 bases outside the gene matches. Germline V gives CDR1 SGHNT, CDR2 YYREEE (reference sequence). The sequencing input was PBMCs. This clonotype was obtained from a woman under 30 in good health and CMV-seronegative. This chain joins TRBV5-4 and TRBJ1-5, with 7 bases aligning to TRBD1. For the CDR3, the DNA is TGTGCCAGCAGCTTGGCAGGGGGATTGCCCCAGCATTTT. Its protein is CASSLAGGLPQHF.